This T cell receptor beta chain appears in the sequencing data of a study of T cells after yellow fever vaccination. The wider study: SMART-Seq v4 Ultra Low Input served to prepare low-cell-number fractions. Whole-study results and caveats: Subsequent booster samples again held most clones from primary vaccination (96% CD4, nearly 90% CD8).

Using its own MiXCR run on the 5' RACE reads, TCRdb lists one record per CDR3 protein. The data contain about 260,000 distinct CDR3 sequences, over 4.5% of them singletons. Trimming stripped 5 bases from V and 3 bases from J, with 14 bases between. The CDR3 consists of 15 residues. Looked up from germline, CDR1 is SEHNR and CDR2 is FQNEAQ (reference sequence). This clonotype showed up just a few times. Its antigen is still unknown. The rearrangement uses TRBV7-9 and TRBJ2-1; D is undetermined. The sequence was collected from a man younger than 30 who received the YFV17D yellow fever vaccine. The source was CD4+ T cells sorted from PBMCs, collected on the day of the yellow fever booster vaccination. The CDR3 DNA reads TGTGCCAGCAGCGCCCCTGGTGGGCTCTACAATGAGCAGTTCTTC. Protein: CASSAPGGLYNEQFF.